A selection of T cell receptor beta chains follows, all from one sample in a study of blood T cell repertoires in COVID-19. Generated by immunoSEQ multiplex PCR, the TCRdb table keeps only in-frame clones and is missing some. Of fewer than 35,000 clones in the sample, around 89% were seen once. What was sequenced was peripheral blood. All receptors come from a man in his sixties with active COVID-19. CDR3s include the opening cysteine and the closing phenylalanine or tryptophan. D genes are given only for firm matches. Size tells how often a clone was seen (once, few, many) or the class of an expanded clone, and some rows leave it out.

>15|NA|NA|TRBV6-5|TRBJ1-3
CASSYAGFSGNTIYF
TGTGCCAGCAGTTACGCAGGGTTTTCTGGAAACACCATATATTTT
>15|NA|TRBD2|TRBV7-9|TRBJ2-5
CASSPVMGGGETQYF
TGTGCCAGCAGCCCCGTTATGGGGGGGGGAGAGACCCAGTACTTC
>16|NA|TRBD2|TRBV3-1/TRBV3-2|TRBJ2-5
CASSRGLAGGQETQYF
TGTGCCAGCAGCCGGGGACTAGCGGGGGGCCAAGAGACCCAGTACTTC
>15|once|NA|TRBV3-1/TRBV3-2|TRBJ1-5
CASSTDSDGNQPQHF
TGTGCCAGCAGCACCGACAGTGATGGGAATCAGCCCCAGCATTTT
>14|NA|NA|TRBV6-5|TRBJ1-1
CASTSRGGGREAFF
TGTGCCAGCACCTCCCGCGGCGGAGGACGGGAAGCTTTCTTT
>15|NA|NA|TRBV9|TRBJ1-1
CASSVGMGRDTEAFF
TGTGCCAGCAGCGTAGGTATGGGGAGGGACACTGAAGCTTTCTTT
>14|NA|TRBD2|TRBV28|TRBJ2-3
CASSGLAGTDTQYF
TGTGCCAGCAGTGGGCTAGCGGGGACAGATACGCAGTATTTT
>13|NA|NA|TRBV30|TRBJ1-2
CAWSVSQRHGYTF
TGTGCCTGGAGTGTATCACAACGCCATGGCTACACCTTC
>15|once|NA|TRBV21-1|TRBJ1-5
CASSKGPGHNQPQHF
TGTGCCAGCAGCAAAGGTCCAGGCCATAATCAGCCCCAGCATTTT
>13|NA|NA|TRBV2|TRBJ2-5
CASSRGRGETQYF
TGTGCCAGCAGTCGGGGCAGGGGAGAGACCCAGTACTTC
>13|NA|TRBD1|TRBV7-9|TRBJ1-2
CASSRDRVYGYTF
TGTGCCAGCAGCCGGGACAGGGTCTATGGCTACACCTTC
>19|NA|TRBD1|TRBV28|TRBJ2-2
CASSSIADRGRRSAGELFF
TGTGCCAGCAGTTCTATCGCGGACAGGGGGCGTCGCTCAGCCGGGGAGCTGTTTTTT
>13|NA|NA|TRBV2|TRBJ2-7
CASRLDNSYEQYF
TGTGCCAGCAGACTGGACAACTCCTACGAGCAGTACTTC
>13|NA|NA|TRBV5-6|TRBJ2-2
CASSFGEAGELFF
TGTGCCAGCAGCTTTGGGGAGGCCGGGGAGCTGTTTTTT
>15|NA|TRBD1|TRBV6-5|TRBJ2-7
CASNALRDRGHEQYF
TGTGCCAGCAACGCCCTCCGGGACAGGGGCCACGAGCAGTACTTC
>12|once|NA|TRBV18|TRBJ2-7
CASSFRGGEQYF
TGTGCCAGCTCATTCAGGGGTGGCGAGCAGTACTTC
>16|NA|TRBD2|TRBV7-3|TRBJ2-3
CASSFATSGGSDTQYF
TGTGCCAGCAGTTTTGCCACTAGCGGGGGTTCAGATACGCAGTATTTT
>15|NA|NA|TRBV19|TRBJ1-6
CASRIITGLGSPLHF
TGTGCCAGTAGAATTATAACAGGGCTCGGTTCACCCCTCCACTTT
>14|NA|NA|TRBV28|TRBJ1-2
CASRQPGANYGYTF
TGTGCCAGCAGACAGCCGGGAGCTAACTATGGCTACACCTTC
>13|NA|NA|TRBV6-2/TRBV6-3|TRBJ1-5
CASSRTADQPQHF
TGTGCCAGCAGTCGGACAGCCGATCAGCCCCAGCATTTT
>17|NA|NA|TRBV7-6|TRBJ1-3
CASSLAIGGRSGNTIYF
TGTGCCAGCAGCTTAGCGATCGGGGGGCGATCAGGAAACACCATATATTTT
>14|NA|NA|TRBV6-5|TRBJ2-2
CASTLGGRTGELFF
TGTGCCAGCACCCTAGGGGGACGGACCGGGGAGCTGTTTTTT
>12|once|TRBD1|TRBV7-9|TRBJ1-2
CASSLDRTGGTF
TGTGCCAGCAGCTTGGATAGGACAGGGGGCACCTTC
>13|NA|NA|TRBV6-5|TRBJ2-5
CASTRYLRETQYF
TGTGCCAGCACCCGATACCTTCGGGAGACCCAGTACTTC
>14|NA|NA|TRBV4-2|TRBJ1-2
CASSQADSSYGYTF
TGTGCCAGCAGCCAAGCGGACAGCTCCTATGGCTACACCTTC